A single sample is the source of the 22 T cell receptor beta chains below, sequenced in a study of shared clonotypes between healthy human individuals. This table comes from immunoSEQ multiplex PCR, and its TCRdb copy is limited to in-frame clones, with some not included. Among about half a million clones listed, 79% were seen once. Sequenced input: PBMCs. The origin of the receptors is a middle-aged woman in good health. Some clones in this sample may be carry-over from other donors' samples.

The chain carries TRBV2 and TRBJ2-5, with 10 bases that match TRBD2. Germline loops: CDR1 SNHLY, CDR2 FYNNEI. CDR3 length: 13 residues. V lost 6 bases, J lost 4 bases, and 2 bases stayed unmatched. The chain's CDR3 is CASRRTSGETQYF. CDR3 sequence (DNA): TGTGCCAGCAGGCGGACTAGCGGAGAGACCCAGTACTTC.

This clone has only one observation. The gene calls are TRBV18 and TRBJ2-5; no definite D call. The V end was cut by 1 base, the J end by 3 bases, with 9 bases between. Germline CDR1 reads KGHSH; CDR2 reads LQKENI. This CDR3 has 14 amino acids. CDR3: CASSPQSTEETQYF. The CDR3 DNA reads as TGTGCCAGCTCACCACAAAGTACAGAAGAGACCCAGTACTTC.

The rearrangement joins TRBV6-4 to TRBJ2-1; TRBD2 matches at 7 bases. V shed 3 bases, J shed 2 bases, and the junction held 1 base outside the gene matches. This CDR3 comprises 14 residues. Germline V lookup: CDR1 MRHNA, CDR2 SNTAGT. The CDR3 protein is CASSEGGAYNEQFF. In DNA, the CDR3 is TGTGCCAGCAGTGAGGGAGGGGCCTACAATGAGCAGTTCTTC.

Concerning this clone: At one end the junction does not follow the germline gene, possibly because of a read error. This chain links TRBV6-5 with TRBJ1-1; 10 bases are shared with TRBD1. Germline lookup yields CDR1 MNHEY and CDR2 SVGAGI. This CDR3 comprises 15 residues. CDR3 protein: CASSNSDRGLGEAFF. The DNA for the CDR3 is TGTGCCAGCAGTAACTCCGACAGGGGGCTTGGTGAAGCTTTCTTT.

This clone was detected only once. V usage is TRBV28 and J usage is TRBJ2-5, with D perhaps assigned TRBD1 or TRBD2 (6 bases each). The DNA end lines up better with TRBJ2-7; the J call may be wrong. From germline, CDR1 is MDHEN and CDR2 SYDVKM. The CDR3 spans 13 residues. The CDR3 sequence is CASIGNREDEQYF. The CDR3 nucleotides read TGTGCCAGCATCGGGAACAGGGAGGACGAGCAGTACTTC.

The chain links TRBV7-2 to TRBJ2-5; TRBD2 is a possible D gene (5 bases). The V gene lost 5 bases and the J gene lost 1 base, with 11 bases spanning the gap. This CDR3 has 14 amino acids. The germline CDR1 and CDR2 sequences are SGHTA and FQGNSA. The CDR3 DNA follows: TGTGCCAGCAGCCGCCGGCGGGCCCAAGAGACCCAGTACTTC. Amino acids: CASSRRRAQETQYF. The full variable domain, in which reference TRBV7-2 and TRBJ2-5 provide the parts outside the CDR3, is GAGVSQSPSNKVTEKGKDVELRCDPISGHTALYWYRQSLGQGLEFLIYFQGNSAPDKSGLPSDRFSAERTGGSVSTLTIQRTQQEDSAVYLCASSRRRAQETQYFGPGTRLLVL.

The V gene is TRBV19, the J gene TRBJ2-7; D assignment may be TRBD1 or TRBD2 (6 bases each). The germline V and J ends were trimmed by 7 bases and 3 bases, with 16 bases remaining between them. Germline V gene data show CDR1 as LNHDA and CDR2 as SQIVND (reference sequence). This CDR3 has 14 residues. Written as DNA, the CDR3 is TGTGCCAGTACCCCGAGGGGGGACCTCTACGAGCAGTACTTC. Protein sequence: CASTPRGDLYEQYF.

This chain's CDR3 is CASSLQGSNYGYTF. The DNA for the CDR3 is TGCGCCAGCAGCTTACAGGGGTCAAACTATGGCTACACCTTC. The V gene is TRBV5-1, the J gene TRBJ1-2; 7 bases are a match to TRBD1. In germline, CDR1 is SGHRS, CDR2 YFSETQ. The CDR3 runs 14 residues. With V trimmed by 2 bases and J by 2 bases, 3 bases remained unmatched. The full variable domain, in which reference TRBV5-1 and TRBJ1-2 provide the parts outside the CDR3, is KAGVTQTPRYLIKTRGQQVTLSCSPISGHRSVSWYQQTPGQGLQFLFEYFSETQRNKGNFPGRFSGRQFSNSRSEMNVSTLELGDSALYLCASSLQGSNYGYTFGSGTRLTVV.

The chain carries TRBV29-1 and TRBJ1-2; D perhaps matches TRBD1 (5 bases). The CDR3 runs to 13 residues. CDR1 and CDR2 from the germline V gene are SQVTM and ANQGSEA. V lost 7 bases and J 2 bases, leaving 14 bases between the germline ends. The CDR3 sequence is CSALTTGNYGYTF. The CDR3 DNA is TGCAGCGCCTTAACCACAGGCAACTATGGCTACACCTTC. Looking up the rest from reference TRBV29-1 and TRBJ1-2 gives the full variable domain: SAVISQKPSRDICQRGTSLTIQCQVDSQVTMMFWYRQQPGQSLTLIATANQGSEATYESGFVIDKFPISRPNLTFSTLTVSNMSPEDSSIYLCSALTTGNYGYTFGSGTRLTVV.

The V call is TRBV28, the J call TRBJ2-7; possibly TRBD2 for D (6 bases). The V end was cut by 9 bases, the J end by 1 base, with 16 bases between. CDR1 MDHEN and CDR2 SYDVKM come from the germline V gene. The CDR3 sequence is 14 residues long. CDR3 residues: CASRPRERSYEQYF. The CDR3 DNA is TGTGCCAGTCGGCCCCGGGAGCGGTCCTACGAGCAGTACTTC.

This clone appeared many times. The V gene is TRBV5-4, the J gene TRBJ1-1; D gene unclear. The length of the CDR3 is 14 residues. Germline values: CDR1 SGHNT, CDR2 YYREEE (reference sequence). V lost 0 bases and J 0 bases, leaving 6 bases between the germline ends. The CDR3 loop reads CASSLDRLNTEAFF. The CDR3, as DNA: TGTGCCAGCAGCTTGGACAGACTGAACACTGAAGCTTTCTTT. Combining the CDR3 with reference TRBV5-4 and TRBJ1-1 gives the whole variable domain ETGVTQSPTHLIKTRGQQVTLRCSSQSGHNTVSWYQQALGQGPQFIFQYYREEENGRGNFPPRFSGLQFPNYSSELNVNALELDDSALYLCASSLDRLNTEAFFGQGTRLTVV.

The J gene is TRBJ2-6, the V gene TRBV30; D possibly matches TRBD1 or TRBD2 (5 bases each). Germline lookup yields CDR1 GTSNPN and CDR2 SVGIG (reference sequence). V dropped 3 bases and J dropped 0 bases, with 15 bases sitting between them. The CDR3 length is 17 residues. The CDR3 is CAWRRGRTRSGANVLTF. In DNA, the CDR3 is TGTGCCTGGAGACGGGGACGAACACGCTCTGGGGCCAACGTCCTGACTTTC.

CDR3 nucleotides: TGTGCCAGCAGCTTCGGGACAGAGATCCAAGAGACCCAGTACTTC. Protein: CASSFGTEIQETQYF. This chain links TRBV7-6 with TRBJ2-5; 7 nucleotides agree with TRBD1. Germline trimming cut 3 bases from V and 1 base from J; bases unmatched to any gene: 5. CDR1 is SGHVS and CDR2 is FNYEAQ in the germline V gene. The CDR3 totals 15 residues.

This chain uses TRBV25-1 with TRBJ2-7, with D unclear. Deletions cut 1 base from V and 7 bases from J, with 14 bases between. CDR3 length: 14 amino acids. Germline CDR1 MGHDK, CDR2 SYGVNS. The CDR3 DNA reads as TGTGCCAGCAGTGAATTCACAGCCGGCGTGGAGCAGTACTTC. Translating it yields CASSEFTAGVEQYF.

The chain is built from TRBV6-1 and TRBJ2-7, with D possibly TRBD2 on 6 matching bases. The V and J ends lost 7 bases and 7 bases respectively, with 20 bases between them. The germline CDR1 and CDR2 sequences are MNHNS and SASEGT. There are 14 residues in the CDR3. The CDR3 sequence: CASMLSGGIGEQYF. The CDR3 DNA reads TGTGCCAGCATGTTGTCAGGCGGGATCGGGGAGCAGTACTTC.

The V call is TRBV7-2, the J call TRBJ2-7; weak D call: TRBD1 (5 bases). Deletions cut 0 bases from V and 2 bases from J, with 11 bases between. Germline-derived CDR1 and CDR2 are SGHTA and FQGNSA. The length of the CDR3 is 15 residues. This CDR3 is CASSLAGLPTYEQYF. For the CDR3, the DNA is TGTGCCAGCAGCTTAGCGGGGCTCCCCACCTACGAGCAGTACTTC.

The CDR3 nucleotides are TGTGCCAGCAGCGTAGTAGCCGACACCGGGGAGCTGTTTTTT. Its translation is CASSVVADTGELFF. The chain couples TRBV9 to TRBJ2-2; D gene ambiguous. The V gene's germline CDR1 is SGDLS and CDR2 YYNGEE. The CDR3 spans 14 residues. V lost 0 bases and J 3 bases, leaving 6 bases between the germline ends.

CDR3 DNA: TGTGCCAGCAGCGTGGGATCCGGGACAGGGAAGGGCTACACCTTC. It encodes CASSVGSGTGKGYTF. J is TRBJ1-2 and V is TRBV7-3; 9 bases line up with TRBD1. The CDR3 has 15 amino acids. The V gene's germline CDR1 is SGHTA and CDR2 FQGTGA. Unmatched junction bases numbered 12, after V lost 5 bases and J lost 8 bases.

The chain joins TRBV7-9 to TRBJ2-1; no definite D call. This CDR3 comprises 13 residues. CDR1 SEHNR and CDR2 FQNEAQ come from the germline V gene (reference sequence). Trimming cost V 5 bases and J 7 bases, with 12 bases left between them. CDR3 protein: CASSPVGGNEQFF. The CDR3 DNA reads TGTGCCAGCAGCCCCGTAGGTGGAAATGAGCAGTTCTTC.

The CDR3 spells CASGVGQETQYF. DNA of the CDR3: TGTGCCAGCGGGGTAGGGCAAGAGACCCAGTACTTC. The chain couples TRBV19 to TRBJ2-5, with a weak D call TRBD2 (5 bases). V was cut by 9 bases and J by 2 bases, with 10 bases left in between. The CDR3 contains 12 residues. CDR1 and CDR2 from the germline V gene are LNHDA and SQIVND (reference sequence).

The table lists this clone with a count of one. The chain uses TRBV28 and TRBJ1-3; TRBD1 is a possible D gene (5 bases). CDR1 and CDR2 (germline): MDHEN, SYDVKM. Trimming removed 3 bases at V and 3 bases at J, with 9 bases between. The CDR3 totals 14 residues. CDR3 region: CASSFGGYGNTIYF. CDR3 bases: TGTGCCAGCAGTTTCGGGGGTTATGGAAACACCATATATTTT.

Comments on this clone: Other nucleotide sequences in the sample specify the same CDR3. CDR3 sequence (DNA): TGTGCCAGTCGGCTAGCGGGCACAGATACGCAGTATTTT. This sequence encodes CASRLAGTDTQYF. The chain recombines TRBV19 with TRBJ2-3; 7 bases agree with TRBD2. Germline CDR1 is LNHDA and CDR2 is SQIVND (reference sequence). CDR3 size: 13 residues. Unmatched junction bases numbered 3, after V lost 8 bases and J lost 1 base.